These 24 T cell receptor beta chains originate from one sample sequenced in a study of blood T cell repertoires in COVID-19. The protocol was immunoSEQ multiplex PCR, while the TCRdb copy is restricted to in-frame clones and leaves out a portion. Among hundreds of thousands of clones listed, 80% to 90% were seen once. Source material: peripheral blood. Every receptor here comes from a woman between 65 and 79 years old with COVID-19, enrolled during active disease.

This clone has only one observation. The chain links TRBV3-1 (or the pseudogene TRBV3-2) to TRBJ2-7, with D maybe TRBD1 (6 bases). Germline V CDR1 and CDR2: LGHDT, YNNKEL (reference sequence). Trimming took off 1 base at V and 3 bases at J, with 10 bases between the two ends. The CDR3 contains 14 residues. Here the CDR3 DNA reads TGTGCCAGCAGCCAAGGTCAGGGGAACTACGAGCAGTACTTC. It yields the protein CASSQGQGNYEQYF.

V and J are TRBV9 and TRBJ2-5, with 7 positions matching TRBD2. The V and J ends lost 4 bases and 2 bases, in that order; junction bases with no gene match: 2. Per the germline V gene, CDR1 is SGDLS and CDR2 is YYNGEE. The CDR3 sequence is 13 residues long. The CDR3 spells CASSSGGQETQYF. For the CDR3, the DNA is TGTGCCAGCAGCTCCGGGGGGCAAGAGACCCAGTACTTC. The complete variable domain, with remaining parts taken from reference TRBV9 and TRBJ2-5, reads DSGVTQTPKHLITATGQRVTLRCSPRSGDLSVYWYQQSLDQGLQFLIQYYNGEERAKGNILERFSAQQFPDLHSELNLSSLELGDSALYFCASSSGGQETQYFGPGTRLLVL.

This chain links TRBV7-6 with TRBJ2-1; D ambiguous. CDR1 SGHVS and CDR2 FNYEAQ come from the germline V gene. The CDR3 totals 12 residues. V lost 3 bases and J 9 bases, leaving 9 bases between the germline ends. The CDR3 is CASSFWLSEQFF. The CDR3 coding sequence is TGTGCCAGCAGCTTCTGGCTCAGTGAGCAGTTCTTC.

The chain has TRBV27 and TRBJ1-3; D is uncertain. The CDR3 covers 12 residues. Germline CDR1 reads MNHEY; CDR2 reads SMNVEV (reference sequence). V lost 6 bases to trimming and J lost 4 bases, with 7 bases between them. In nucleotides, the CDR3 is TGTGCCAGCAGGGAGACCGGAAACACCATATATTTT. Translation: CASRETGNTIYF.

The count of this clone is one. The chain recombines TRBV29-1 with TRBJ2-7, with 7 bases lining up with TRBD1. Losses at the gene ends were 2 bases for V and 1 base for J; bases not matched to a gene: 5. CDR1 is SQVTM and CDR2 is ANQGSEA in the germline V gene. The CDR3 length is 14 residues. This chain's CDR3 is CSVELGGQSYEQYF. The CDR3, as DNA: TGCAGCGTTGAATTAGGGGGCCAATCCTACGAGCAGTACTTC.

This sequence joins TRBV4-1 and TRBJ1-5; D possibly corresponds to TRBD1 (5 bases). The CDR3 spans 16 residues. Germline V CDR1 and CDR2: MGHRA, YSYEKL. With 1 base removed from V and 1 base from J, the gap between germline ends came to 11 bases. The CDR3 spells CASSQGRGGSNQPQHF. The CDR3, as DNA: TGCGCCAGCAGCCAAGGAAGGGGTGGGAGCAATCAGCCCCAGCATTTT.

The gene calls are TRBV21-1 and TRBJ2-5; the table names TRBD1, a call not compared with the DNA. TRBV21-1 is an annotated pseudogene. This CDR3 contains 14 residues. In nucleotides, the CDR3 is TGTGCCAGCAGCAAAAGGGGGTTGGGGGAGACCCAGTACTTC. Residues: CASSKRGLGETQYF.

Here the CDR3 DNA reads TGTGCCAGCAGTTATCCCGGTTACGAGCAGTACTTC. Amino acids: CASSYPGYEQYF. The J gene is TRBJ2-7, the V gene TRBV6-2 or TRBV6-3; D not resolved. In germline, CDR1 is MNHEY, CDR2 SVGEGT. V was clipped by 3 bases and J by 4 bases, with 7 bases between them. The CDR3 runs to 12 residues.

The J gene is TRBJ1-5, the V gene TRBV7-2; D gene unclear. The germline CDR1 and CDR2 sequences are SGHTA and FQGNSA. This CDR3 is built from 14 residues. The V gene lost 4 bases and the J gene lost 1 base, with 8 bases spanning the gap. The CDR3 reads CASSYFTSNQPQHF. The CDR3 region has the DNA TGTGCCAGCAGCTACTTCACCAGCAATCAGCCCCAGCATTTT.

The J gene is TRBJ1-1, the V gene TRBV28, with 8 bases identical to TRBD1. The CDR3 is 14 amino acids. Germline CDR1 reads MDHEN; CDR2 reads SYDVKM. V lost 7 bases and J lost 0; bases outside the gene matches: 4. The CDR3 reads CASTWTGMNTEAFF. CDR3 bases: TGTGCCAGCACTTGGACAGGGATGAACACTGAAGCTTTCTTT. The full variable domain, rest sourced from reference TRBV28 and TRBJ1-1, is DVKVTQSSRYLVKRTGEKVFLECVQDMDHENMFWYRQDPGLGLRLIYFSYDVKMKEKGDIPEGYSVSREKKERFSLILESASTNQTSMYLCASTWTGMNTEAFFGQGTRLTVV.

The chain recombines TRBV11-2 with TRBJ2-1; 9 bases fit TRBD1. Germline CDR1 SGHAT, CDR2 FQNNGV. The CDR3 covers 15 residues. The V gene end was trimmed by 5 bases and the J gene end by 1 base; junction bases not matched to a gene: 3. The CDR3 DNA reads TGTGCCAGCAGCGCAGACAGGGGGTCCTACAATGAGCAGTTCTTC. Residues: CASSADRGSYNEQFF.

The V gene is TRBV6-2 or TRBV6-3, the J gene TRBJ1-6; D ambiguous. V lost 5 bases and J 9 bases, leaving 14 bases between the germline ends. CDR3 length equals 14 residues. Germline CDR1 is MNHEY and CDR2 is SVGEGT. CDR3 amino acids: CASSAGLTTSPLHF. The DNA of the CDR3 is TGTGCCAGCAGTGCGGGCCTCACTACTTCACCCCTCCACTTT.

This clone has only one observation. This chain joins TRBV27 and TRBJ2-2, with D unclear. The germline CDR1 and CDR2 sequences are MNHEY and SMNVEV (reference sequence). The CDR3 length is 12 residues. The V end was cut by 5 bases, the J end by 3 bases, with 4 bases between. CDR3 region: CASSPDTGELFF. The CDR3, as DNA: TGTGCCAGCAGTCCCGACACCGGGGAGCTGTTTTTT.

This clone was observed a handful of times. Here the CDR3 reads CASSTFQGAGTEAFF. The DNA of the CDR3 is TGTGCCAGCAGTACCTTCCAGGGGGCCGGCACTGAAGCTTTCTTT. The genes are TRBV27 and TRBJ1-1; 8 positions agree with TRBD1. Unmatched junction bases numbered 9, after V lost 5 bases and J lost 4 bases. Germline V CDR1 and CDR2: MNHEY, SMNVEV (reference sequence). This CDR3 comprises 15 residues.

This chain links TRBV2 with TRBJ1-4, with D hard to call. The CDR3 is 16 amino acids. The V end lost 1 base, the J end lost 0 bases, and 9 bases lay between the germline ends. Germline CDR1 SNHLY, CDR2 FYNNEI. CDR3: CASSEGAASTNEKLFF. The CDR3 DNA reads as TGTGCCAGCAGTGAAGGGGCTGCTTCAACTAATGAAAAACTGTTTTTT.

This clone has just a few counts. The gene calls are TRBV20-1 and TRBJ2-7; TRBD2 agrees at 7 bases. Losses at the gene ends were 3 bases for V and 6 bases for J; bases not matched to a gene: 11. The CDR3 runs to 14 residues. CDR1 DFQATT and CDR2 SNEGSKA come from the germline V gene (reference sequence). In DNA form, the CDR3 reads TGCAGTGCTAGTTCCGTCCTTCTAGCGGCCGAGCAGTACTTC. As protein: CSASSVLLAAEQYF.

CDR3 nucleotides: TGTGCCAGCAGTGACTGGACAGTCAGCGACTATGGCTACACCTTC. It codes for CASSDWTVSDYGYTF. The chain recombines TRBV25-1 with TRBJ1-2; weak D call: TRBD1 (6 bases). Per the germline V gene, CDR1 is MGHDK and CDR2 is SYGVNS. The CDR3 contains 15 residues. Trimming took off 3 bases at V and 3 bases at J, with 14 bases between the two ends.

The gene calls are TRBV29-1 and TRBJ1-1; the D gene is possibly TRBD1 (5 bases). Trimming stripped 4 bases from V and 0 bases from J, with 15 bases between. The CDR3 consists of 15 residues. Germline-derived CDR1 and CDR2 are SQVTM and ANQGSEA. This chain's CDR3 is CSVAGLLGMNTEAFF. CDR3 nucleotide sequence: TGCAGCGTTGCAGGGCTTTTAGGGATGAACACTGAAGCTTTCTTT.

The V gene is TRBV9, the J gene TRBJ1-2; the match to TRBD1 covers 12 bases. Germline values: CDR1 SGDLS, CDR2 YYNGEE. The CDR3 has 14 amino acids. The J segment lost 4 bases and the V segment lost 5 bases, leaving 3 bases of the junction unmatched. The CDR3 is CASRKGQGAYGYTF. DNA for the CDR3: TGTGCCAGCAGGAAGGGACAGGGGGCCTATGGCTACACCTTC.

This chain connects TRBV7-9 to TRBJ1-2; D may be TRBD1 (6 bases). The CDR3 totals 14 residues. Germline lookup yields CDR1 SEHNR and CDR2 FQNEAQ (reference sequence). Trimming left V 5 bases short and J 7 bases short, with 17 bases between. The CDR3 sequence is CASSPEVQGSGYTF. CDR3 coding DNA: TGTGCCAGCAGCCCAGAAGTACAGGGATCTGGCTACACCTTC.

This chain connects TRBV5-1 to TRBJ2-2; D possibly corresponds to TRBD1 (5 bases). CDR3 length: 14 residues. Between the trimmed V and J ends, which lost 3 bases and 5 bases, there was a span of 11 bases. Germline assignment: CDR1 SGHRS and CDR2 YFSETQ. CDR3 nucleotides: TGCGCCAGCAGCTCAAGGGGTGGGACCGGGGAGCTGTTTTTT. Translating it yields CASSSRGGTGELFF.

The chain has TRBV7-2 and TRBJ1-2, with TRBD1 matching 7 bases. Losses at the gene ends were 3 bases for V and 8 bases for J; bases not matched to a gene: 6. In germline, CDR1 is SGHTA, CDR2 FQGNSA. The CDR3 is 13 amino acids. CDR3 residues: CASSFGQGDGYTF. For the CDR3, the DNA is TGTGCCAGCAGCTTTGGGCAGGGGGACGGCTACACCTTC.

This sequence joins TRBV3-1 (or the pseudogene TRBV3-2) and TRBJ2-7; 8 bases are a match to TRBD1. The germline V gene has CDR1 LGHDT and CDR2 YNNKEL (reference sequence). CDR3 length equals 15 residues. Trimming at V came to 4 bases and at J to 1 base, leaving 6 bases not matched to a gene. The DNA for the CDR3 is TGTGCCAGCAGCCCTGGACAGGGCGGTTCCTACGAGCAGTACTTC. Translated, it gives CASSPGQGGSYEQYF.

This clone appeared a single time. CDR3 residues: CASSDPTEVKEKLFF. CDR3 coding DNA: TGTGCCAGCAGTGACCCGACAGAGGTGAAAGAAAAACTGTTTTTT. This chain uses TRBV25-1 with TRBJ1-4; maybe TRBD1 (5 bases). This CDR3 contains 15 residues. CDR1 and CDR2 from the germline V gene are MGHDK and SYGVNS. Trimming stripped 3 bases from V and 8 bases from J, with 16 bases between.